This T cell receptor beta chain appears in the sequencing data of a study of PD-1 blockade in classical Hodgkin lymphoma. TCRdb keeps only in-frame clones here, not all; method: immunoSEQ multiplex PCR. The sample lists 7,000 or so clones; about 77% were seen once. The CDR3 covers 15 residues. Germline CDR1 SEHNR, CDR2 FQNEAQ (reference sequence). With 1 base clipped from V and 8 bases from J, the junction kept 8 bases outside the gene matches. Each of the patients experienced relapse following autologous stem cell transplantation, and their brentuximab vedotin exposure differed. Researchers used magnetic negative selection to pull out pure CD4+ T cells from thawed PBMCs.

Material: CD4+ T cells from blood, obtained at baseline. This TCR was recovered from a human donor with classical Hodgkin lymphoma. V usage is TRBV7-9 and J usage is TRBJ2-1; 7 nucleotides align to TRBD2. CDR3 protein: CASSLGEGGPYEQFF. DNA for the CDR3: TGTGCCAGCAGCTTAGGTGAGGGAGGGCCGTATGAGCAGTTCTTC.